Following are 32 T cell receptor beta chains from one sample sequenced in a study of blood T cell repertoires in COVID-19. Method: immunoSEQ multiplex PCR; TCRdb's copy keeps in-frame clones and lacks some. The sample records over 55,000 clones, almost 85% being singletons. The sequenced sample consisted of peripheral blood. All receptors derive from a man in his fifties or sixties with acute or convalescent COVID-19.

This clone was detected a few times. The chain has TRBV7-3 and TRBJ1-2; D is perhaps TRBD1 (5 bases). The germline CDR1 and CDR2 sequences are SGHTA and FQGTGA. The ends were cut back, 5 bases at V and 1 base at J, with 14 bases in the middle. There are 15 residues in the CDR3. As DNA, the CDR3 is TGTGCCAGCAGCCCCCAGGGTAACGATAACTATGGCTACACCTTC. It is translated as CASSPQGNDNYGYTF.

The V gene is TRBV9, the J gene TRBJ1-2; 8 nucleotides match TRBD1. Germline trimming cut 4 bases from V and 0 bases from J; bases unmatched to any gene: 5. The CDR3 sequence is 15 residues long. Germline CDR1 SGDLS, CDR2 YYNGEE. The CDR3 DNA sequence: TGTGCCAGCAGCTCCAGGGACAGGTCTAACTATGGCTACACCTTC. Its protein is CASSSRDRSNYGYTF.

V usage is TRBV6-5 and J usage is TRBJ1-2, with D possibly TRBD1 on 5 matching bases. Trimming stripped 5 bases from V and 2 bases from J, with 6 bases between. Germline CDR1 MNHEY, CDR2 SVGAGI. The length of the CDR3 is 12 residues. The CDR3 sequence: CASSRQNYGYTF. Written as DNA, the CDR3 is TGTGCCAGCAGTCGACAGAACTATGGCTACACCTTC.

This clone was picked up a small number of times. The chain carries TRBV30 and TRBJ2-3; the D is unclear. V lost 5 bases and J lost 3, with 12 bases in between. CDR3 length: 13 residues. Germline lookup yields CDR1 GTSNPN and CDR2 SVGIG (reference sequence). The CDR3 bases are TGTGCCTGGCTCTATCCCGGGACAGATACGCAGTATTTT. Its protein is CAWLYPGTDTQYF.

The chain links TRBV6-5 to TRBJ2-3, with D perhaps TRBD2 (6 bases). Trimming removed 5 bases at V and 4 bases at J, with 7 bases between. This CDR3 contains 12 residues. Germline CDR1 and CDR2: MNHEY and SVGAGI. This chain's CDR3 is CASSRDSDTQYF. Written as DNA, the CDR3 is TGTGCCAGCAGTAGGGACTCAGATACGCAGTATTTT.

CDR3 region: CASSQAGVKYSTDTQYF. CDR3 coding DNA: TGCGCCAGCAGCCAAGCCGGGGTAAAATACAGCACAGATACGCAGTATTTT. This chain links TRBV5-1 with TRBJ2-3, with D tentatively TRBD2 (5 bases). This CDR3 is built from 17 residues. Germline CDR1 SGHRS, CDR2 YFSETQ. Trimming shortened V by 4 bases and J by 0 bases, and 18 bases separated the two germline ends.

Only a few counts were recorded for this clone. The genes are TRBV7-8 and TRBJ2-5; D possibly corresponds to TRBD2 (6 bases). V gave up 1 base and J gave up 5 bases, with 17 bases separating them. CDR3 size: 16 residues. Germline CDR1 SGHVS, CDR2 FQNEAQ. CDR3 loop: CASSLVGTATVETQYF. CDR3 nucleotide sequence: TGTGCCAGCAGCTTAGTGGGGACTGCCACAGTGGAGACCCAGTACTTC. Supplemented by reference TRBV7-8 and TRBJ2-5, the full variable domain reads GAGVSQSPRYKVAKRGQDVALRCDPISGHVSLFWYQQALGQGPEFLTYFQNEAQLDKSGLPSDRFFAERPEGSVSTLKIQRTQQEDSAVYLCASSLVGTATVETQYFGPGTRLLVL.

The genes are TRBV3-1 (or the pseudogene TRBV3-2) and TRBJ2-5; 7 bases are a match to TRBD2. Germline CDR1 and CDR2: LGHDT and YNNKEL (reference sequence). The junction had 5 bases not matched to a gene; V was cut back by 3 bases and J by 4 bases. The CDR3 contains 14 residues. The CDR3 bases are TGTGCCAGCAGCCAGAAGACTAGCAGAGAGACCCAGTACTTC. Protein sequence: CASSQKTSRETQYF.

As to this clone: Its ends do not fully match the called genes, so a read error is possible. J is TRBJ1-2 and V is TRBV2; D call uncertain. The CDR3 has 15 residues. The germline CDR1 and CDR2 sequences are SNHLY and FYNNEI. The CDR3 DNA follows: TGTGCCAGCAGGGAAGACGAGCCGACAAACTATGGCTACACCTTC. It specifies CASREDEPTNYGYTF.

The chain is built from TRBV5-1 and TRBJ2-5; D remains ambiguous. Trimming took 0 bases from V and 5 from J, leaving 17 bases between them. This CDR3 is 16 amino acids long. CDR1 is SGHRS, CDR2 YFSETQ, per germline. CDR3 coding DNA: TGCGCCAGCAGCTTGGTAAGGAACATCCTCGGGGAGACCCAGTACTTC. Amino acids: CASSLVRNILGETQYF.

V and J are TRBV7-8 and TRBJ2-7; TRBD2 agrees at 8 bases. With V trimmed by 5 bases and J by 4 bases, 4 bases remained unmatched. The CDR3 covers 13 residues. Germline assignment: CDR1 SGHVS and CDR2 FQNEAQ. The CDR3 spells CASSTGLGYEQYF. In DNA, the CDR3 is TGTGCCAGCAGCACGGGACTAGGATACGAGCAGTACTTC. Variable domain in full (rest from reference TRBV7-8 and TRBJ2-7): GAGVSQSPRYKVAKRGQDVALRCDPISGHVSLFWYQQALGQGPEFLTYFQNEAQLDKSGLPSDRFFAERPEGSVSTLKIQRTQQEDSAVYLCASSTGLGYEQYFGPGTRLTVT.

The rearrangement links TRBV11-2 to TRBJ2-3; a weak D match, TRBD2 (7 bases). V lost 2 bases, J lost 1 base, and 16 bases lay in between. Germline loops: CDR1 SGHAT, CDR2 FQNNGV. This CDR3 is 17 amino acids long. CDR3 sequence: CASSLRPRGGGTDTQYF. As DNA, the CDR3 is TGTGCCAGCAGCTTACGACCTAGGGGGGGTGGCACAGATACGCAGTATTTT.

The chain links TRBV13 to TRBJ2-1; D perhaps matches TRBD2 (7 bases). V was trimmed by 3 bases and J by 9 bases, leaving 18 bases between them. Germline loops: CDR1 PRHDT, CDR2 FYEKMQ (reference sequence). CDR3 length: 15 residues. The CDR3 protein is CASSLGLGGGTEQFF. The CDR3 DNA follows: TGTGCCAGCAGCTTGGGGTTGGGCGGGGGCACTGAGCAGTTCTTC.

The DNA for the CDR3 is TGTGCCAGCAGTCTCGGGACATCGAACAATGAAAAACTGTTTTTT. This gives the protein CASSLGTSNNEKLFF. The chain links TRBV6-6 to TRBJ1-4; maybe TRBD1 (6 bases). Trimming stripped 5 bases from V and 5 bases from J, with 15 bases between. The germline V gene has CDR1 MNHNY and CDR2 SVGAGI (reference sequence). CDR3 length equals 15 residues.

The chain joins TRBV7-9 to TRBJ2-7; 9 nucleotides line up with TRBD1. This CDR3 contains 15 residues. V dropped 2 bases and J dropped 5; count of bases not matched to a gene: 7. The V gene's germline CDR1 is SEHNR and CDR2 FQNEAQ (reference sequence). CDR3 nucleotides: TGTGCCAGCAGCTTATCGGGACAGGGCCCCCACGAGCAGTACTTC. Translation: CASSLSGQGPHEQYF.

This clone was found once. V is TRBV2 and J is TRBJ1-2; 7 nucleotides align to TRBD1. With 7 bases clipped from V and 6 bases from J, the junction kept 8 bases outside the gene matches. Germline V gene data show CDR1 as SNHLY and CDR2 as FYNNEI. The CDR3 spans 13 residues. CDR3 DNA sequence: TGTGCCAGCAATAGCCAGGGGGTGAATGGCTACACCTTC. It specifies CASNSQGVNGYTF.

The rearrangement uses TRBV19 and TRBJ1-5; D remains ambiguous. Trimming removed 3 bases from V and 6 bases from J, with 12 bases in between. CDR3 size: 14 residues. Germline V gene lookup returns CDR1 LNHDA and CDR2 SQIVND (reference sequence). This chain's CDR3 is CASSMAVASQPQHF. The CDR3 bases are TGTGCCAGTAGTATGGCGGTGGCGAGTCAGCCCCAGCATTTT.

This clone was recorded only once. The CDR3 reads CASSVDPSTTDGYTF. In nucleotides, the CDR3 is TGTGCCAGCAGCGTAGATCCTAGTACGACGGATGGCTACACCTTC. The J gene is TRBJ1-2, the V gene TRBV9; D unclear. Germline lookup yields CDR1 SGDLS and CDR2 YYNGEE. V lost 0 bases and J lost 6, with 15 bases in between. This CDR3 region has 15 residues.

V gene TRBV6-6 combines with J gene TRBJ2-5; perhaps TRBD2 as D (5 bases). CDR1 MNHNY and CDR2 SVGAGI come from the germline V gene (reference sequence). This CDR3 spans 16 amino acids. V dropped 3 bases and J dropped 7 bases, with 21 bases sitting between them. Here the CDR3 DNA reads TGTGCCAGCAGTTATGGGGTGGGTCACCTTGAGGGGACCCAGTACTTC. It encodes CASSYGVGHLEGTQYF.

This sequence joins TRBV10-1 and TRBJ1-5; D is unclear. The V end lost 7 bases, the J end lost 4 bases, and 20 bases lay between the germline ends. Germline loops: CDR1 WNHNN, CDR2 SYGVQD (reference sequence). This CDR3 region has 16 residues. The chain's CDR3 is CASNPPQQSRNQPQHF. As DNA, the CDR3 is TGCGCCAGCAATCCTCCCCAACAATCACGTAATCAGCCCCAGCATTTT.

The CDR3 reads CASSPDRAGTGELFF. The CDR3 nucleotides read TGCGCCAGCAGCCCTGACAGGGCGGGCACCGGGGAGCTGTTTTTT. This chain uses TRBV4-1 with TRBJ2-2, with 7 positions matching TRBD1. Germline loops: CDR1 MGHRA, CDR2 YSYEKL. The CDR3 covers 15 residues. J gave up 4 bases and V 4 bases, and 6 bases lay outside the gene matches.

The J gene is TRBJ2-6, the V gene TRBV6-5; TRBD1 is a possible D gene (5 bases). This CDR3 has 14 residues. Per germline, CDR1 MNHEY and CDR2 SVGAGI. Deletions cut 7 bases from V and 2 bases from J, with 9 bases between. CDR3: CASTGLTGANVLTF. The CDR3 DNA is TGTGCCAGCACAGGGCTAACTGGGGCCAACGTCCTGACTTTC.

The rearrangement uses TRBV6-5 and TRBJ1-4; tentative D call: TRBD1 (6 bases). Trimming removed 7 bases at V and 8 bases at J, with 17 bases between. The CDR3 extends over 14 amino acids. Per the germline V gene, CDR1 is MNHEY and CDR2 is SVGAGI. This chain's CDR3 is CASTKILQGEKLFF. For the CDR3, the DNA is TGTGCCAGCACCAAGATCCTCCAGGGGGAAAAACTGTTTTTT.

V is TRBV9 and J is TRBJ2-3; TRBD2 aligns across 10 bases. CDR3 length: 16 amino acids. The V gene end was trimmed by 0 bases and the J gene end by 6 bases; junction bases not matched to a gene: 7. Germline CDR1 is SGDLS and CDR2 is YYNGEE. As DNA, the CDR3 is TGTGCCAGCAGCGTAGCCCCAGCGGGGGGGCAGGATACGCAGTATTTT. The encoded protein is CASSVAPAGGQDTQYF.

Turning to this clone: This specimen includes other DNA sequences encoding the same CDR3. The chain uses TRBV5-1 and TRBJ1-2; D possibly corresponds to TRBD1 (5 bases). V dropped 0 bases and J dropped 2 bases, with 5 bases sitting between them. Germline CDR1 is SGHRS and CDR2 is YFSETQ. CDR3 length equals 13 residues. The CDR3 loop reads CASSLGQNYGYTF. CDR3 in DNA: TGCGCCAGCAGCTTGGGACAGAACTATGGCTACACCTTC.

This clone was detected only a few times. The chain has TRBV11-2 and TRBJ2-7; D is possibly TRBD1 (6 bases). The length of the CDR3 is 12 residues. Between the trimmed V and J ends, which lost 5 bases and 3 bases, there was a span of 8 bases. CDR1 and CDR2 (germline): SGHAT, FQNNGV. The DNA for the CDR3 is TGTGCCAGCAGCCCACAGGGCTACGAGCAGTACTTC. Protein sequence: CASSPQGYEQYF.

The V call is TRBV5-4, the J call TRBJ1-6, with D possibly TRBD1 on 5 matching bases. Germline V gene sequence: CDR1 SGHNT, CDR2 YYREEE (reference sequence). The ends were cut back, 1 base at V and 10 bases at J, with 9 bases in the middle. This CDR3 spans 13 amino acids. CDR3: CASSLTGGSPLHF. The CDR3 DNA sequence: TGTGCCAGCAGCTTGACAGGCGGCTCACCCCTCCACTTT.

V is TRBV5-1 and J is TRBJ2-3, with a possible D match to TRBD2 (5 bases). The germline V gene encodes CDR1 SGHRS and CDR2 YFSETQ. Trimming took 2 bases from V and 4 from J, leaving 11 bases between them. The CDR3 loop spans 14 amino acids. This CDR3 reads CASSLRTRADTQYF. The CDR3 bases are TGCGCCAGCAGCTTAAGGACGAGGGCAGATACGCAGTATTTT. Variable domain in full (rest from reference TRBV5-1 and TRBJ2-3): KAGVTQTPRYLIKTRGQQVTLSCSPISGHRSVSWYQQTPGQGLQFLFEYFSETQRNKGNFPGRFSGRQFSNSRSEMNVSTLELGDSALYLCASSLRTRADTQYFGPGTRLTVL.

The chain carries TRBV19 and TRBJ1-1; D is unresolved. Looked up from germline, CDR1 is LNHDA and CDR2 is SQIVND (reference sequence). The CDR3 has 12 amino acids. Trimming took off 7 bases at V and 8 bases at J, with 14 bases between the two ends. CDR3 sequence reads: CASTLLGGEAFF. CDR3 DNA sequence: TGTGCCAGTACTCTCCTCGGAGGGGAAGCTTTCTTT. The full variable domain, with the rest looked up from reference TRBV19 and TRBJ1-1, is DGGITQSPKYLFRKEGQNVTLSCEQNLNHDAMYWYRQDPGQGLRLIYYSQIVNDFQKGDIAEGYSVSREKKESFPLTVTSAQKNPTAFYLCASTLLGGEAFFGQGTRLTVV.

The chain carries TRBV25-1 and TRBJ2-1; 9 bases align to TRBD2. The germline V gene has CDR1 MGHDK and CDR2 SYGVNS. The junction had 14 bases not matched to a gene; V was cut back by 9 bases and J by 8 bases. The CDR3 spans 15 residues. This CDR3 is CASSFAGGPGDEQFF. In DNA, the CDR3 is TGTGCCAGTTCGTTTGCGGGGGGGCCAGGGGATGAGCAGTTCTTC.

The V gene is TRBV29-1, the J gene TRBJ2-2; D gene ambiguous. Trimming left V 4 bases short and J 2 bases short, with 8 bases between. The CDR3 loop spans 13 amino acids. Per germline, CDR1 SQVTM and CDR2 ANQGSEA. CDR3 in DNA: TGCAGCGTTGTGACGGGTAACACCGGGGAGCTGTTTTTT. Encoded protein: CSVVTGNTGELFF.

V usage is TRBV6-1 and J usage is TRBJ2-7, with TRBD1 matching over 7 bases. V trimming: 4 bases; J trimming: 0 bases; junction bases outside the gene matches: 9. CDR1 MNHNS and CDR2 SASEGT come from the germline V gene. CDR3 length: 16 residues. The CDR3 DNA sequence: TGTGCCAGCAGTGCGACGTTCCGGGACAGCTCCTACGAGCAGTACTTC. Encoded protein: CASSATFRDSSYEQYF.